This TCR beta chain was sequenced for a study of T cell repertoires in cytomegalovirus infection. In TCRdb, the reads were re-called with MiXCR into one record per CDR3 protein. The table includes under 300,000 distinct CDR3 sequences, about 17% detected once. The CDR3 is made up of 17 amino acids. Germline V gives CDR1 SGHDT, CDR2 YYEEEE. The V and J ends lost 3 bases and 9 bases, in that order; junction bases with no gene match: 16. This sequence joins TRBV5-6 and TRBJ1-3; 9 bases align to TRBD1. The sequencing input was CD8+ T cells from PBMCs. The origin of this receptor is a human donor in good health (CMV status not recorded). Some clones in this sample may be carry-over from other donors' samples. The CDR3 sequence is CASSSWDRVEERGTIYF. The DNA of the CDR3 is TGTGCCAGCAGCTCCTGGGACAGGGTGGAGGAACGGGGCACCATATATTTT.